Listed below are T cell receptor beta chains from one sample, sequenced in a study of cytomegalovirus exposure and HLA in healthy donors. Generated by immunoSEQ multiplex PCR, the TCRdb table keeps only in-frame clones and is missing some. This table has about 120,000 clones, 81% appearing once. Sequencing was done on a sample of PBMCs. The receptors shown here come from a middle-aged woman in good health and CMV-seronegative. CDR3s include the opening cysteine and the closing phenylalanine or tryptophan. Each record gives: J gene, V gene, D gene, clone size, CDR3 DNA, CDR3 protein. D genes are given only for firm matches. Where a row states a size, it is once, few, many or the class of an expanded clone; other rows omit it.

J: TRBJ2-2
V: TRBV11-3
D: TRBD1
size: .
DNA: TGTGCCAGCAGCTTAGGGACAGGGAACACCGGGGAGCTGTTTTTT
CDR3: CASSLGTGNTGELFF

J: TRBJ1-1
V: TRBV6-1
D: .
size: .
DNA: TGTGCCAGCAGTCTAGAGGGAGCCTGGAGCTCTGAAGCTTTCTTT
CDR3: CASSLEGAWSSEAFF

J: TRBJ1-1
V: TRBV29-1
D: .
size: .
DNA: TGCAGCGTTCTGGTTGCGTCGACTGAAGCTTTCTTT
CDR3: CSVLVASTEAFF

J: TRBJ1-2
V: TRBV6-6
D: TRBD1
size: few
DNA: TGTGCCAGCAGTTACTCCGGGACAGACTATGGCTACACCTTC
CDR3: CASSYSGTDYGYTF

J: TRBJ2-1
V: TRBV7-9
D: .
size: .
DNA: TGTTCCAGCAGCTTAGTCACTGGTGAGCAGTTCTTC
CDR3: CSSSLVTGEQFF

J: TRBJ2-1
V: TRBV2
D: TRBD2
size: once
DNA: TGTGCCAGCAGAAAAGCGGGGGGGCCGATATACAATGAGCAGTTCTTC
CDR3: CASRKAGGPIYNEQFF

J: TRBJ1-5
V: TRBV25-1
D: .
size: .
DNA: TGTGCCAGCAGTGGACGGACAGTTAATCAGCCCCAGCATTTT
CDR3: CASSGRTVNQPQHF

J: TRBJ1-3
V: TRBV18
D: .
size: .
DNA: TGTGCCAGCTCACCACCGGCCTCTGGAAACACCATATATTTT
CDR3: CASSPPASGNTIYF

J: TRBJ2-6
V: TRBV27
D: TRBD2
size: .
DNA: TGTGCCAGCAGCGGAATTCTAGCGGGAGACGGGGCCAACGTCCTGACTTTC
CDR3: CASSGILAGDGANVLTF

J: TRBJ2-1
V: TRBV5-1
D: .
size: .
DNA: TGCGCCAGCAGCCTCCTAGGTAATGAGCAGTTCTTC
CDR3: CASSLLGNEQFF

J: TRBJ1-5
V: TRBV19
D: .
size: once
DNA: TGTGCCAGTAGGAGGACACTCACTGATCAGCCCCAGCATTTT
CDR3: CASRRTLTDQPQHF

J: TRBJ2-5
V: TRBV7-3
D: .
size: .
DNA: TGTGCCAGCAGCTCGGGAGTTGGGCAAGAGACCCAGTACTTC
CDR3: CASSSGVGQETQYF

J: TRBJ2-3
V: TRBV2
D: TRBD2
size: .
DNA: TGTGCCAGCAGTGAAGAACTAGCGCCAGATACGCAGTATTTT
CDR3: CASSEELAPDTQYF

J: TRBJ2-7
V: TRBV7-9
D: TRBD2
size: .
DNA: TGTTCCAGCAGCTCGGTGGGAGGGGAGCAGTACTTC
CDR3: CSSSSVGGEQYF

J: TRBJ2-1
V: TRBV9
D: .
size: .
DNA: TGTGCCAGCAGCGCAAGCGGTAGCTCCTACAATGAGCAGTTCTTC
CDR3: CASSASGSSYNEQFF

J: TRBJ2-7
V: TRBV13
D: TRBD2
size: .
DNA: TGTGCCAGCAGCCAAACCCCTACTAGCGGGAGCCATCTCCCCTACGAGCAGTACTTC
CDR3: CASSQTPTSGSHLPYEQYF

J: TRBJ2-7
V: TRBV2
D: TRBD1
size: .
DNA: TGTGCCAGCAGTTCGGGGACAGGGGGCTCCTACGAGCAGTACTTC
CDR3: CASSSGTGGSYEQYF

J: TRBJ2-7
V: TRBV28
D: .
size: .
DNA: TGTGCCAGCAGTTTAGGGGGGAGCGTCCACGAGCAGTACTTC
CDR3: CASSLGGSVHEQYF